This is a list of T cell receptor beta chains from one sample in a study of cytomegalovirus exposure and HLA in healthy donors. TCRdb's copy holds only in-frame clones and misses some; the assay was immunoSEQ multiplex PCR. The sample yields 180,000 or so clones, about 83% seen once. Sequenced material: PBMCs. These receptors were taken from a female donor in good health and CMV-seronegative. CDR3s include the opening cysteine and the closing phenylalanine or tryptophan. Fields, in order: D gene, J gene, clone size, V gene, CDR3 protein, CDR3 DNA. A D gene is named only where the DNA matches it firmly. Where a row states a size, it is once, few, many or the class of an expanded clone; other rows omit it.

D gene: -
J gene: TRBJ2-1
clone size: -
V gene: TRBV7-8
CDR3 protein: CASSLNVRADNEQFF
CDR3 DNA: TGTGCCAGCAGCTTAAACGTGCGGGCCGACAATGAGCAGTTCTTC

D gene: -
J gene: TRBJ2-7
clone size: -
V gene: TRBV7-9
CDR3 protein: CASSLQGGPAYEQYF
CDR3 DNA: TGTGCCAGCAGCTTACAGGGGGGACCCGCCTACGAGCAGTACTTC

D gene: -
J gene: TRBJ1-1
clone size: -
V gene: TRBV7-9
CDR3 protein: CASSLDEGTEAFF
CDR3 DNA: TGTGCCAGCAGCTTAGATGAGGGCACTGAAGCTTTCTTT

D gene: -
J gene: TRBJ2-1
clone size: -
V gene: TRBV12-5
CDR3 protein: CASGRDFSEQFF
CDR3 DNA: TGTGCTAGTGGGAGGGACTTCAGTGAGCAGTTCTTC

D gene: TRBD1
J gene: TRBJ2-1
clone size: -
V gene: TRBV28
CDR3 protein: CASSLLGGGQDPNEQFF
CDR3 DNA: TGTGCCAGCAGTTTATTGGGTGGGGGACAGGACCCCAATGAGCAGTTCTTC

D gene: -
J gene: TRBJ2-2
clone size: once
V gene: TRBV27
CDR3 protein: CASRALTTAHTGELFF
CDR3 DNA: TGTGCCAGCAGGGCGTTAACGACAGCCCACACCGGGGAGCTGTTTTTT

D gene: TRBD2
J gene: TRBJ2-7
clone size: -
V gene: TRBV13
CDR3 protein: CASSLGASGGNEQYF
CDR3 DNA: TGTGCCAGCAGCTTAGGGGCTAGCGGGGGGAACGAGCAGTACTTC

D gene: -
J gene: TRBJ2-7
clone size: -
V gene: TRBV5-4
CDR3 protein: CASNNSLTIYEQYF
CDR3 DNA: TGTGCCAGCAACAACAGTTTAACGATCTACGAGCAGTACTTC

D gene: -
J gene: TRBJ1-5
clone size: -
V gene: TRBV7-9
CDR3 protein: CASSFGNQPQHF
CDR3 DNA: TGTGCCAGCAGCTTCGGTAATCAGCCCCAGCATTTT

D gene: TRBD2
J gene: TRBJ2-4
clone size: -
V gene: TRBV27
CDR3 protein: CASSPQAGGRAKNIQYF
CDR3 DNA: TGTGCCAGCAGTCCTCAAGCGGGAGGCCGAGCCAAAAACATTCAGTACTTC

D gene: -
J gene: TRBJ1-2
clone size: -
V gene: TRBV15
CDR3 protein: CATSRDVAYGYTF
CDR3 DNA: TGTGCCACCAGCAGAGATGTGGCCTATGGCTACACCTTC

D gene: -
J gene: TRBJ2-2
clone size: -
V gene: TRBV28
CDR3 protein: CASSLVTGVTSGRSGELFF
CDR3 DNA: TGTGCCAGCAGTTTAGTGACAGGGGTGACTAGCGGTCGGTCCGGGGAGCTGTTTTTT

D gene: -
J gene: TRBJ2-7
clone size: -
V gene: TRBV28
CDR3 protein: CASTQAASSYEQYF
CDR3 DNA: TGTGCCAGCACCCAAGCGGCGAGCTCCTACGAGCAGTACTTC

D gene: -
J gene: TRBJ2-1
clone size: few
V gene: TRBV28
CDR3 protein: CASSPRGGRRNEQFF
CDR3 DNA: TGTGCCAGCAGCCCCAGGGGCGGGAGACGGAATGAGCAGTTCTTC

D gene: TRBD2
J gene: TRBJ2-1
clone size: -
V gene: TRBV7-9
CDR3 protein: CASGVAGNNEQFF
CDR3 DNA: TGTGCCAGCGGGGTAGCGGGAAACAATGAGCAGTTCTTC

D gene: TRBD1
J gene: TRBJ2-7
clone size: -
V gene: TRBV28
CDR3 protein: CASSAQGAQGAYEQYF
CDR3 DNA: TGTGCCAGCAGTGCACAGGGGGCCCAAGGGGCCTACGAGCAGTACTTC

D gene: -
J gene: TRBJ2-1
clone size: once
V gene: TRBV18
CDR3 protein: CASSPWGPGEQFF
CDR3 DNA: TGTGCCAGCTCACCATGGGGGCCTGGTGAGCAGTTCTTC

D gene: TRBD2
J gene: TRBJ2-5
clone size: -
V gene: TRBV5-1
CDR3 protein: CASSPGLAGGETQYF
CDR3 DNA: TGCGCCAGCAGCCCGGGGCTAGCGGGGGGAGAGACCCAGTACTTC

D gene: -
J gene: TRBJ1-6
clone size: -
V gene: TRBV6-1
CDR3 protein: CASSAYGSGGNSPLHF
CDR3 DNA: TGTGCCAGCAGTGCCTACGGGTCCGGAGGAAATTCACCCCTCCACTTT

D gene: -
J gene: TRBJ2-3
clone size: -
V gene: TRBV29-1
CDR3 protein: CSVDKGASSTDTQYF
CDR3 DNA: TGCAGCGTTGATAAAGGGGCTTCTAGCACAGATACGCAGTATTTT

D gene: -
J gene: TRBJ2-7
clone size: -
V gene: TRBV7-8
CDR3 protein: CASSPRDWGVPSYEQYF
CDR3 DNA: TGTGCCAGCAGCCCACGGGACTGGGGCGTACCCTCCTACGAGCAGTACTTC

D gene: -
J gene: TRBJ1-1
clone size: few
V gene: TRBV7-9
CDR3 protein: CSSSLNSQPGTEAFF
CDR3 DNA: TGTTCCAGCAGCTTAAATTCCCAGCCGGGCACTGAAGCTTTCTTT

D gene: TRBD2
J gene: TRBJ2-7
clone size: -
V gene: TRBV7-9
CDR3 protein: CASSSLAGEGEQYF
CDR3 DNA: TGTGCCAGCAGCTCACTAGCGGGAGAGGGCGAGCAGTACTTC

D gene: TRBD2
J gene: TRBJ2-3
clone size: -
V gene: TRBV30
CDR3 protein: CAWSSLTSGGDTQYF
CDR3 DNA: TGTGCCTGGAGCTCTCTGACTAGCGGGGGAGATACGCAGTATTTT

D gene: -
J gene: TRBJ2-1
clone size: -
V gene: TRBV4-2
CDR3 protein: CASSQDYLSEQFF
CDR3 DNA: TGTGCCAGCAGCCAAGATTATCTGTCCGAGCAGTTCTTC

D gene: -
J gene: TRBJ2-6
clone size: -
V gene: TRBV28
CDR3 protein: CASNSGSGANVLTF
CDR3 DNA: TGTGCCAGCAATTCGGGTTCTGGGGCCAACGTCCTGACTTTC

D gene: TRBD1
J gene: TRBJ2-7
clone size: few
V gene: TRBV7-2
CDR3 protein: CASSREGTGSREQYF
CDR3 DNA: TGTGCCAGCAGCAGAGAAGGGACAGGGTCCCGGGAGCAGTACTTC

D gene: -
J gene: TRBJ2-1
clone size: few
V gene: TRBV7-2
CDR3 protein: CASSFGQIEYNEQFF
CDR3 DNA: TGTGCCAGCAGCTTCGGTCAAATTGAATACAATGAGCAGTTCTTC

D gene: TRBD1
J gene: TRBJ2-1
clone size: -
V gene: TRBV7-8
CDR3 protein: CASSFSQGNEQFF
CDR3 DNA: TGTGCCAGCAGCTTTTCACAGGGGAATGAGCAGTTCTTC

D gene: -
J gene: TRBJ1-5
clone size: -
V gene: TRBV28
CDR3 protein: CASRPAGGYSNQPQHF
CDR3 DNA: TGTGCCAGCAGACCCGCGGGGGGGTATAGCAATCAGCCCCAGCATTTT

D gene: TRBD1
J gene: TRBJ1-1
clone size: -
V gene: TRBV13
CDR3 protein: CASSLDDRANTEAFF
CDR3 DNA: TGTGCCAGCAGCTTAGACGACAGGGCGAACACTGAAGCTTTCTTT

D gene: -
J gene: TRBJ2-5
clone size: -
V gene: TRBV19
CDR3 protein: CASRKQDHLTQYF
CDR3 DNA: TGTGCCAGTAGAAAACAGGACCATTTGACCCAGTACTTC

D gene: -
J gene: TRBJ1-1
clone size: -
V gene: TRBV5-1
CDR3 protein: CASSLEPGGDTEAFF
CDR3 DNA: TGCGCCAGCAGCTTGGAGCCCGGGGGGGACACTGAAGCTTTCTTT

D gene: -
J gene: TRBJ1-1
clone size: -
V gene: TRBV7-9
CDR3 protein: CASSRGRESVEAFF
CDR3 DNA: TGTGCCAGCAGCCGGGGGAGGGAGAGTGTTGAAGCTTTCTTT

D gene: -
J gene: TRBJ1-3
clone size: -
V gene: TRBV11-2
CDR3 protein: CASSLFRQGIGNTIYF
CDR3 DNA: TGTGCCAGCAGCTTATTCCGGCAGGGAATAGGAAACACCATATATTTT

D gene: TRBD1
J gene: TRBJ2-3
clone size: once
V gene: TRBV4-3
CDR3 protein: CASSQMWQGAPSSTDTQYF
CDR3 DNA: TGCGCCAGCAGCCAAATGTGGCAGGGGGCTCCCTCTAGCACAGATACGCAGTATTTT